These 14 T cell receptor beta chains originate from one sample sequenced in a study of stem cell transplantation in POMP-related autoinflammatory disease. Profiling relied on immunoSEQ multiplex PCR, and the TCRdb table lists in-frame clones only, not all of them. The top ten clones hold about 0.7% of a sample with 68,000 or so clones, roughly 93% of them seen once. The material sequenced was CD4+ T cells from PBMCs, taken after stem cell transplantation. The receptors derive from a human patient with POMP-related autoinflammation and immune dysregulation (PRAID). The graft donor may be the source of some T cells.

The genes are TRBV28 and TRBJ2-3; D gene unclear. The CDR3 length is 12 residues. Germline CDR1 MDHEN, CDR2 SYDVKM. The V and J ends lost 6 bases and 2 bases respectively, with 6 bases between them. As DNA, the CDR3 is TGTGCCAGCAGGGTTCCCACAGATACGCAGTATTTT. Protein: CASRVPTDTQYF.

The table lists this clone with a few counts. The chain employs TRBV7-9 and TRBJ2-5; D might be TRBD1 or TRBD2, each matching 5 bases. This CDR3 spans 15 amino acids. Trimming cost V 3 bases and J 4 bases, with 15 bases left between them. CDR1 is SEHNR, CDR2 FQNEAQ, per germline (reference sequence). Written as DNA, the CDR3 is TGTGCCAGCAGCTTGTTCCTCCAGGGACGAGAGACCCAGTACTTC. Its protein product is CASSLFLQGRETQYF.

The chain is built from TRBV28 and TRBJ1-5, with 8 bases matching TRBD1. Germline CDR1 and CDR2: MDHEN and SYDVKM. The CDR3 has 13 residues. Germline trimming cut 6 bases from V and 6 bases from J; bases unmatched to any gene: 4. In DNA, the CDR3 is TGTGCCAGCAGGCGGACAGGGAGTCAGCCCCAGCATTTT. Its protein product is CASRRTGSQPQHF.

This clone was detected only a few times. The chain recombines TRBV6-1 with TRBJ1-5, with 7 bases matching TRBD1. The CDR3 loop spans 17 amino acids. Germline CDR1 and CDR2: MNHNS and SASEGT. V was pared by 4 bases and J by 3 bases, with 12 bases of the junction left unmatched. The CDR3 sequence is CASSVRPGQPFNQPQHF. The CDR3, as DNA: TGTGCCAGCAGTGTGCGACCGGGACAGCCTTTCAATCAGCCCCAGCATTTT.

The chain uses TRBV18 and TRBJ1-4, with unresolved D. The CDR3 totals 14 residues. Germline V CDR1 and CDR2: KGHSH, LQKENI. V gave up 4 bases and J gave up 4 bases, with 10 bases separating them. The CDR3 loop reads CASSLAGNNEKLFF. CDR3 coding DNA: TGTGCCAGCTCACTCGCGGGGAATAATGAAAAACTGTTTTTT.

V usage is TRBV6-4 and J usage is TRBJ2-5; tentative D call: TRBD2 (7 bases). V shed 4 bases and J shed 5 bases, with 14 bases lying between them. The CDR3 extends over 14 amino acids. CDR1 MRHNA and CDR2 SNTAGT come from the germline V gene. This chain's CDR3 is CASSAGGALETQYF. In DNA form, the CDR3 reads TGTGCCAGCAGTGCTGGGGGGGCCTTGGAGACCCAGTACTTC.

The J gene is TRBJ2-4, the V gene TRBV4-1; 9 nucleotides match TRBD1. Per germline, CDR1 MGHRA and CDR2 YSYEKL. The CDR3 sequence is 16 residues long. V dropped 1 base and J dropped 2; count of bases not matched to a gene: 3. The CDR3 DNA follows: TGCGCCAGCAGCCAAGGACAGGGGGGAACCAAAAACATTCAGTACTTC. It yields the protein CASSQGQGGTKNIQYF.

This rearrangement joins TRBV28 to TRBJ2-6, with D uncertain. Germline V lookup: CDR1 MDHEN, CDR2 SYDVKM. The CDR3 is made up of 14 amino acids. V was shortened by 8 bases and J by 0 bases, with 8 bases between the two germline ends. Here the CDR3 DNA reads TGTGCCAGCTACGGCGGCTCTGGGGCCAACGTCCTGACTTTC. It translates to CASYGGSGANVLTF.

Only a few counts were recorded for this clone. The chain uses TRBV7-2 and TRBJ1-2, with 9 bases matching TRBD1. This CDR3 is built from 18 residues. J gave up 8 bases and V 2 bases, and 18 bases lay outside the gene matches. Per germline, CDR1 SGHTA and CDR2 FQGNSA. The CDR3 DNA reads as TGTGCCAGCAGCTTATATACGATCCGCGAGGGACAGGGAGGCGGCTACACCTTC. Encoded protein: CASSLYTIREGQGGGYTF.

The chain has TRBV28 and TRBJ2-7; D not resolved. Trimming removed 10 bases at V and 4 bases at J, with 11 bases between. The germline gives CDR1 MDHEN, CDR2 SYDVKM. The CDR3 extends over 11 amino acids. CDR3 in DNA: TGTGCCACCCGACAATTTTACGAGCAGTACTTC. Amino acids: CATRQFYEQYF.

The table lists this clone with a count of one. The chain couples TRBV12-3 or TRBV12-4 to TRBJ2-3; D remains unclear. V lost 2 bases and J 5 bases, leaving 8 bases between the germline ends. The CDR3 is 13 residues long. CDR3 loop: CASSLSGVDTQYF. The CDR3 bases are TGTGCCAGCAGTTTATCTGGGGTAGATACGCAGTATTTT.

The chain employs TRBV4-1 and TRBJ2-5; the match to TRBD1 covers 8 bases. The trim removed 3 bases at V and 2 bases at J, leaving 11 bases unmatched. The CDR3 runs to 17 residues. Germline values: CDR1 MGHRA, CDR2 YSYEKL. This CDR3 is CASSHGYGQGLQETQYF. The CDR3 nucleotides read TGCGCCAGCAGCCACGGGTATGGACAGGGTTTACAAGAGACCCAGTACTTC.

The chain couples TRBV15 to TRBJ1-6; possibly TRBD1 for D (6 bases). This CDR3 has 15 residues. The ends were cut back, 2 bases at V and 7 bases at J, with 12 bases in the middle. From germline, CDR1 is LNHNV and CDR2 YYDKDF (reference sequence). CDR3 sequence reads: CATSRTGRGNSPLHF. The CDR3 DNA reads as TGTGCCACCAGCAGAACAGGGAGGGGGAATTCACCCCTCCACTTT.

The V and J genes are TRBV18 and TRBJ2-7; no clear D. CDR3 length: 12 residues. Trimming stripped 3 bases from V and 3 bases from J, with 6 bases between. CDR1 and CDR2 from the germline V gene are KGHSH and LQKENI. This CDR3 reads CASSPTNYEQYF. The CDR3 DNA is TGTGCCAGCTCACCGACAAACTACGAGCAGTACTTC.